This T cell receptor (beta chain) comes out of a study of early T cells in non-severe SARS-CoV-2 infection. Study background: Chains stayed unpaired after sequencing of bulk RNA from unsorted whole blood. Study-level results: Clonotype matching in VDJdb favored anti-spike CD8 responses and did not capture private and CD4 specificities.

Individual cDNA molecules received unique molecular identifiers. A single record per CDR3 protein comes from TCRdb applying MiXCR to the 5' RACE reads. The sample shows approximately 30,000 distinct CDR3 sequences, approximately 5% of them seen only once. This clonotype appeared many times. What it recognizes is unknown. This CDR3 is 16 amino acids long. V was pared by 6 bases and J by 2 bases, with 12 bases of the junction left unmatched. CDR1 is LGHDT and CDR2 is YNNKEL in the germline V gene (reference sequence). The sample comprised whole blood. This chain connects TRBV3-1 to TRBJ2-7; TRBD2 agrees at 8 bases. This TCR was sampled from an adult who was a healthcare worker with PCR-confirmed SARS-CoV-2 infection or an uninfected control (not recorded which). CDR3 in DNA: TGTGCCAGCAGGGCGACTGAGCGGGGGAATCCCTACGAGCAGTACTTC. It yields the protein CASRATERGNPYEQYF.